The table lists the clone carrying this T cell receptor (beta chain) with a count of one. J gave up 4 bases and V 6 bases, and 6 bases lay outside the gene matches. The CDR3 length is 14 residues. CDR1 and CDR2 from the germline V gene are SQVTM and ANQGSEA. As to time point: pretreatment peripheral blood. The sample is drawn from a study of PD-L1 blockade in urothelial cancer. Libraries were prepared by immunoSEQ multiplex PCR; TCRdb keeps only in-frame clonotypes and omits some of them. Of some 74,000 clones listed, 70% to 90% were seen once; the top ten hold more than 6.5%. The clonotype originates from a man aged 35 to 55 with urothelial cancer. The chain links TRBV29-1 to TRBJ1-3, with TRBD1 identical over 10 bases. Source: PBMCs, taken around atezolizumab (anti-PD-L1) treatment. The CDR3 is CSVETGGWGNTIYF. In DNA form, the CDR3 reads TGCAGCGTCGAGACAGGGGGCTGGGGAAACACCATATATTTT.